The 29 T cell receptor beta chains presented below share a single source sample, sequenced in a study of cytomegalovirus exposure and HLA in healthy donors. PCR involved 60 Vbeta and 13 Jbeta primers. The assay was immunoSEQ multiplex PCR, and TCRdb's table has in-frame clones only and misses some. The sample has 95,000 to 150,000 clones; around 69% are singletons. The source material was PBMCs. These receptors came from a woman in her 40s in good health and CMV-seropositive.

This clone was counted once. The CDR3 DNA is TGCAGCGTTGTAGTTAGCTTTTCCTACAATGAGCAGTTCTTC. Residues: CSVVVSFSYNEQFF. The chain employs TRBV29-1 and TRBJ2-1; D ambiguous. The germline V gene has CDR1 SQVTM and CDR2 ANQGSEA. The germline V and J ends were trimmed by 4 bases and 1 base, with 11 bases remaining between them. This CDR3 is built from 14 residues.

This clone was picked up a small number of times. The V and J genes are TRBV4-1 and TRBJ2-5; a weak D match, TRBD1 (6 bases). The germline gives CDR1 MGHRA, CDR2 YSYEKL. The CDR3 totals 15 residues. Trimming took off 4 bases at V and 3 bases at J, with 15 bases between the two ends. CDR3 bases: TGCGCCAGCAGCCCTAATCGGGACATAAAAGAGACCCAGTACTTC. This encodes CASSPNRDIKETQYF.

The CDR3 DNA reads as TGTGCCAGCAGCTTAGGTCCGGGTAGCTCCTACGAGCAGTACTTC. Translated: CASSLGPGSSYEQYF. V usage is TRBV13 and J usage is TRBJ2-7; D is uncertain. From germline, CDR1 is PRHDT and CDR2 FYEKMQ (reference sequence). The ends were cut back, 0 bases at V and 0 bases at J, with 9 bases in the middle. This CDR3 region has 15 residues.

The V and J genes are TRBV11-1 and TRBJ1-1; D may be TRBD1 (5 bases). The V and J ends lost 3 bases and 4 bases respectively, with 9 bases between them. Germline V gene sequence: CDR1 SGHAT, CDR2 FQDESV (reference sequence). The CDR3 is 13 residues long. Here the CDR3 reads CASSFGRGTEAFF. CDR3 in DNA: TGTGCCAGCAGCTTTGGGAGGGGCACTGAAGCTTTCTTT.

The chain couples TRBV5-8 to TRBJ1-2, with TRBD1 matching 10 bases. Germline CDR1 and CDR2: SGHTS and YDEGEE. Trimming took 3 bases from V and 5 from J; bases not matched to a gene: 4. The CDR3 is 14 residues long. The CDR3 region has the DNA TGTGCCAGCAGCTCGCGACAGGGGGCTTATGGCTACACCTTC. Protein product: CASSSRQGAYGYTF.

The chain employs TRBV4-2 and TRBJ1-3; TRBD1 aligns across 7 bases. The CDR3 contains 16 residues. Germline V gives CDR1 LGHNA, CDR2 YNFKEQ. Trimming took 0 bases from V and 0 from J; bases not matched to a gene: 2. The CDR3 region is CASSQDQGVSGNTIYF. CDR3 coding DNA: TGTGCCAGCAGCCAAGATCAGGGGGTCTCTGGAAACACCATATATTTT.

The chain is built from TRBV10-2 and TRBJ2-7; 12 bases match TRBD2. J gave up 6 bases and V 8 bases, and 17 bases lay outside the gene matches. Germline assignment: CDR1 WSHSY and CDR2 SAAADI. The CDR3 runs 17 residues. The CDR3 DNA sequence: TGCGCCAGCCGTAGTCTAGCGGGGGGGCCTCTAATCCCCGAGCAGTACTTC. As protein: CASRSLAGGPLIPEQYF.

This clone was seen a single time. The chain combines TRBV7-6 with TRBJ1-5, with 7 bases identical to TRBD1. V lost 5 bases, J lost 8 bases, and 9 bases stayed unmatched. Germline V gene lookup returns CDR1 SGHVS and CDR2 FNYEAQ. CDR3 length equals 14 residues. The CDR3 DNA sequence: TGTGCCAGCAGCCCCTCCGGGACAGCGGAGCCCCAGCATTTT. Amino acids: CASSPSGTAEPQHF. The variable domain in full, with the rest retrieved from reference TRBV7-6 and TRBJ1-5, is GAGVSQSPRYKVTKRGQDVALRCDPISGHVSLYWYRQALGQGPEFLTYFNYEAQQDKSGLPNDRFSAERPEGSISTLTIQRTEQRDSAMYRCASSPSGTAEPQHFGDGTRLSIL.

In nucleotides, the CDR3 is TGTGCCAGCAGTTCCGGGACAGGGATCTATGGCTACACCTTC. Amino acids: CASSSGTGIYGYTF. The rearrangement links TRBV6-5 to TRBJ1-2; 9 bases map to TRBD1. Germline values: CDR1 MNHEY, CDR2 SVGAGI. The trim removed 4 bases at V and 4 bases at J, leaving 4 bases unmatched. CDR3 length equals 14 residues.

This rearrangement joins TRBV30 to TRBJ1-5; D uncertain. This CDR3 region has 13 residues. Per germline, CDR1 GTSNPN and CDR2 SVGIG (reference sequence). The germline V and J ends were trimmed by 1 base and 4 bases, with 8 bases remaining between them. The CDR3 DNA is TGTGCCTGGAGTGGAGGAAGAAATCAGCCCCAGCATTTT. Translated, it gives CAWSGGRNQPQHF.

V is TRBV7-8 and J is TRBJ2-5; D might be TRBD1 (6 bases). Germline V lookup: CDR1 SGHVS, CDR2 FQNEAQ. V was trimmed by 2 bases and J by 0 bases, leaving 10 bases between them. This CDR3 has 15 residues. CDR3 sequence: CASSLRRGYQETQYF. Here the CDR3 DNA reads TGTGCCAGCAGCTTAAGAAGGGGGTACCAAGAGACCCAGTACTTC.

V usage is TRBV5-1 and J usage is TRBJ2-5; maybe TRBD1 (5 bases). TRBJ2-7 matches the DNA end more closely, so the J call is doubtful. The germline gives CDR1 SGHRS, CDR2 YFSETQ. CDR3 length: 14 amino acids. Here the CDR3 reads CASSLGQSSYEQYF. The CDR3, as DNA: TGCGCCAGCAGCTTGGGACAGAGCTCCTACGAGCAGTACTTC.

The V call is TRBV28, the J call TRBJ2-7; weak D call: TRBD1 (6 bases). With 5 bases removed from V and 2 bases from J, the gap between germline ends came to 13 bases. Germline CDR1 is MDHEN and CDR2 is SYDVKM. This CDR3 spans 14 amino acids. The CDR3 is CASSLTGTAYEQYF. The CDR3 DNA follows: TGTGCCAGCAGTCTCACAGGGACGGCCTACGAGCAGTACTTC. The complete variable domain, with remaining parts taken from reference TRBV28 and TRBJ2-7, reads DVKVTQSSRYLVKRTGEKVFLECVQDMDHENMFWYRQDPGLGLRLIYFSYDVKMKEKGDIPEGYSVSREKKERFSLILESASTNQTSMYLCASSLTGTAYEQYFGPGTRLTVT.

This clone was picked up a small number of times. A junction boundary mismatches the germline segment, possibly from a read error. The V and J genes are TRBV7-9 and TRBJ1-2; D perhaps matches TRBD1 (6 bases). CDR1 is SEHNR and CDR2 is FQNEAQ in the germline V gene (reference sequence). The CDR3 spans 12 residues. The DNA of the CDR3 is TGTGCCAGCAGCCCCAAATCGGACAGAACCCCCTTC. It yields the protein CASSPKSDRTPF.

The rearrangement uses TRBV15 and TRBJ2-1; D may be TRBD1 (6 bases). Germline loops: CDR1 LNHNV, CDR2 YYDKDF (reference sequence). The CDR3 contains 21 residues. Trimming removed 0 bases at V and 3 bases at J, with 27 bases between. The CDR3 DNA sequence: TGTGCCACCAGCAGAGAGGGCGTCGAACAGGGCAGATCAGGCGACTACAATGAGCAGTTCTTC. Amino acid sequence: CATSREGVEQGRSGDYNEQFF.

The rearrangement uses TRBV18 and TRBJ2-7; 11 nucleotides agree with TRBD1. This CDR3 is built from 14 residues. J lost 8 bases, V lost 3 bases, and 6 bases had no gene match. Germline V gives CDR1 KGHSH, CDR2 LQKENI. The CDR3 DNA follows: TGTGCCAGCTCACCGGGACAGGGGGGGAGGCAGCAGTACTTC. Protein: CASSPGQGGRQQYF.

The rearrangement links TRBV5-4 to TRBJ2-7, with D perhaps matching TRBD1 (6 bases). There are 13 residues in the CDR3. The V end lost 5 bases, the J end lost 0 bases, and 9 bases lay between the germline ends. From germline, CDR1 is SGHNT and CDR2 YYREEE (reference sequence). DNA for the CDR3: TGTGCCAGCAGTCAGGGGTCCTCCTACGAGCAGTACTTC. Amino acid sequence: CASSQGSSYEQYF.

In DNA form, the CDR3 reads TGTGCCAGCAGCCCAAGGTCGGGGGGCGGGCAGTACTTC. Translation gives CASSPRSGGGQYF. The chain joins TRBV27 to TRBJ2-7; D might be TRBD2 (7 bases). In germline, CDR1 is MNHEY, CDR2 SMNVEV (reference sequence). The CDR3 totals 13 residues. The V end lost 6 bases, the J end lost 9 bases, and 18 bases lay between the germline ends.

The V gene is TRBV19, the J gene TRBJ2-3; possible D gene TRBD2, 7 bases. Germline lookup yields CDR1 LNHDA and CDR2 SQIVND (reference sequence). Deletions cut 4 bases from V and 7 bases from J, with 15 bases between. This CDR3 is 14 amino acids long. The CDR3 nucleotides are TGTGCCAGTAGTAGCGGGGGCGAGAGAAATACGCAGTATTTT. This translates into CASSSGGERNTQYF. Full variable domain (missing parts from reference TRBV19 and TRBJ2-3): DGGITQSPKYLFRKEGQNVTLSCEQNLNHDAMYWYRQDPGQGLRLIYYSQIVNDFQKGDIAEGYSVSREKKESFPLTVTSAQKNPTAFYLCASSSGGERNTQYFGPGTRLTVL.

CDR3 protein: CASSLFGTGPETQYF. CDR3 bases: TGTGCCAGCAGCCTTTTTGGGACAGGGCCTGAGACCCAGTACTTC. The J gene is TRBJ2-5, the V gene TRBV7-6; 9 positions match TRBD1. The CDR3 has 15 amino acids. Germline trimming cut 5 bases from V and 5 bases from J; bases unmatched to any gene: 9. Germline V gives CDR1 SGHVS, CDR2 FNYEAQ.

The rearrangement joins TRBV18 to TRBJ1-2, with TRBD1 matching 8 bases. The CDR3 is made up of 14 amino acids. The V and J ends lost 6 bases and 2 bases, in that order; junction bases with no gene match: 5. Germline assignment: CDR1 KGHSH and CDR2 LQKENI. Here the CDR3 DNA reads TGTGCCAGCTCTGGACAGGGATTAAACTATGGCTACACCTTC. It is translated as CASSGQGLNYGYTF.

The chain is built from TRBV19 and TRBJ1-1; TRBD1 agrees at 8 bases. This CDR3 has 14 residues. CDR1 and CDR2 from the germline V gene are LNHDA and SQIVND (reference sequence). V gave up 3 bases and J gave up 4 bases; unmatched junction bases: 4. This chain's CDR3 is CASSIRDRRTEAFF. The CDR3 DNA follows: TGTGCCAGTAGTATCCGGGACAGGCGCACTGAAGCTTTCTTT.

This clone came up a few times. In DNA, the CDR3 is TGTGCCAGCAGTTTAAGGGCAGGGTACGAGCAGTACTTC. Its protein is CASSLRAGYEQYF. This chain connects TRBV28 to TRBJ2-7, with D possibly being TRBD1 (5 bases). This CDR3 has 13 amino acids. CDR1 MDHEN and CDR2 SYDVKM come from the germline V gene. V lost 2 bases and J 4 bases, leaving 9 bases between the germline ends.

The chain links TRBV27 to TRBJ2-1; D may be TRBD2 (5 bases). This CDR3 has 15 residues. The V end was cut by 2 bases, the J end by 1 base, with 9 bases between. The V gene's germline CDR1 is MNHEY and CDR2 SMNVEV (reference sequence). This CDR3 reads CASSLRGSSYNEQFF. The CDR3 DNA sequence: TGTGCCAGCAGTTTACGGGGAAGTTCCTACAATGAGCAGTTCTTC.

The chain links TRBV7-7 to TRBJ2-2; 7 bases line up with TRBD1. The CDR3 runs to 14 residues. Germline V lookup: CDR1 SSHAT, CDR2 FNYEAQ (reference sequence). The CDR3 loop is CAGRQGANTGELFF. DNA for the CDR3: TGTGCTGGTAGACAGGGAGCGAACACCGGGGAGCTGTTTTTT. Drawing the rest from reference TRBV7-7 and TRBJ2-2, the complete variable domain is GAGVSQSPRYKVTKRGQDVTLRCDPISSHATLYWYQQALGQGPEFLTYFNYEAQPDKSGLPSDRFSAERPEGSISTLTIQRTEQRDSAMYRCAGRQGANTGELFFGEGSRLTVL.

The gene calls are TRBV13 and TRBJ2-1; D uncertain. The CDR3 has 11 residues. Trimming pared 0 bases from V and 8 bases from J, leaving 2 bases between. In germline, CDR1 is PRHDT, CDR2 FYEKMQ (reference sequence). For the CDR3, the DNA is TGTGCCAGCAGCTTAGGCGATGAGCAGTTCTTC. It codes for CASSLGDEQFF.

The genes are TRBV2 and TRBJ1-1, with D unresolved. Germline lookup yields CDR1 SNHLY and CDR2 FYNNEI. Trimming pared 0 bases from V and 1 base from J, leaving 9 bases between. The CDR3 has 15 residues. Here the CDR3 reads CASSEAPGSNTEAFF. CDR3 sequence (DNA): TGTGCCAGCAGTGAAGCGCCGGGTTCGAACACTGAAGCTTTCTTT.

This sequence joins TRBV9 and TRBJ1-1, with 9 bases lining up with TRBD1. This CDR3 is built from 15 residues. Germline trimming cut 0 bases from V and 7 bases from J; bases unmatched to any gene: 7. The V gene's germline CDR1 is SGDLS and CDR2 YYNGEE. The CDR3 bases are TGTGCCAGCAGCGTAGAAAGGACAGGGGCTGATGAAGCTTTCTTT. Translating it yields CASSVERTGADEAFF.

This clone has only a few counts. The rearrangement joins TRBV5-1 to TRBJ2-5; D may be TRBD1 (5 bases). This CDR3 has 13 amino acids. V was pared by 0 bases and J by 3 bases, with 6 bases between. Germline assignment: CDR1 SGHRS and CDR2 YFSETQ. CDR3 amino acids: CASSLGQKETQYF. CDR3 coding DNA: TGCGCCAGCAGCTTGGGACAGAAAGAGACCCAGTACTTC.